The 17 T cell receptor beta chains in this list originate from one sample, sequenced in a study of T-cell reconstitution after alpha-beta-depleted transplantation in children. Using unique molecular identifiers, the investigators prepared the TCRbeta library. TCRdb called the PCR reads again in MiXCR, with one record for every CDR3 protein. The sample includes around 440,000 distinct CDR3 sequences, under 12% of them seen just once. The specimen was PBMCs, collected before TCRalphabeta/CD19-depleted stem cell transplant. The receptors were gathered from a child aged 2-15 years with inherited bone marrow failure, due to receive a stem cell transplant.

With respect to this clonotype: A much bigger clone sits one base away, suggesting this may be a read error. The chain recombines TRBV20-1 with TRBJ2-3, with D perhaps TRBD2 (6 bases). The V gene's germline CDR1 is DFQATT and CDR2 SNEGSKA (reference sequence). V was pared by 4 bases and J by 0 bases, with 11 bases between. The CDR3 sequence is 14 residues long. The CDR3 region has the DNA TGCAGTGCTACGGTGAGCGGGAGCACAGATACGCAGTATTTT. Translation: CSATVSGSTDTQYF.

This clonotype was seen a handful of times. This chain uses TRBV6-2 or TRBV6-3 with TRBJ2-7, with TRBD1 as a possible D gene (5 bases). V was clipped by 6 bases and J by 7 bases, with 16 bases between them. This CDR3 comprises 13 residues. Germline V gives CDR1 MNHEY, CDR2 SVGEGT. CDR3 nucleotides: TGTGCCAGCAGACCTCAGGGTCCTACGGAGCAGTACTTC. This translates into CASRPQGPTEQYF.

This clonotype has ten or more counts. This chain uses TRBV27 with TRBJ2-5; 8 bases are shared with TRBD2. Germline V gives CDR1 MNHEY, CDR2 SMNVEV (reference sequence). The CDR3 runs 15 residues. The junction had 5 bases not matched to a gene; V was cut back by 5 bases and J by 0 bases. The CDR3 spells CASSPIAGNQETQYF. CDR3 bases: TGTGCCAGCAGTCCAATAGCGGGGAACCAAGAGACCCAGTACTTC.

This clonotype was found many times. The gene calls are TRBV10-3 and TRBJ2-7; no clear D. The ends were cut back, 7 bases at V and 5 bases at J, with 15 bases in the middle. The CDR3 covers 13 residues. The germline V gene has CDR1 ENHRY and CDR2 SYGVKD. The CDR3, as DNA: TGTGCCATCACCGCCGGCGGAACCCACGAGCAGTACTTC. The encoded protein is CAITAGGTHEQYF.

At least ten counts were recorded for this clonotype. The CDR3 nucleotides read TGCAGCGTCCGACAAGAGACCCAGTACTTC. This encodes CSVRQETQYF. V gene TRBV29-1 combines with J gene TRBJ2-5; the D is unclear. With 6 bases removed from V and 2 bases from J, the gap between germline ends came to 4 bases. Germline values: CDR1 SQVTM, CDR2 ANQGSEA. This CDR3 region has 10 residues. The full variable domain, with the rest looked up from reference TRBV29-1 and TRBJ2-5, is SAVISQKPSRDICQRGTSLTIQCQVDSQVTMMFWYRQQPGQSLTLIATANQGSEATYESGFVIDKFPISRPNLTFSTLTVSNMSPEDSSIYLCSVRQETQYFGPGTRLLVL.

There are many counts of this clonotype. V is TRBV12-3 or TRBV12-4 and J is TRBJ1-2, with 10 bases lining up with TRBD1. The V gene end was trimmed by 7 bases and the J gene end by 6 bases; junction bases not matched to a gene: 8. The CDR3 totals 14 residues. The CDR3 DNA is TGTGCCAGCACCCGAACCGGGACAGGGGATGGCTACACCTTC. Translating gives CASTRTGTGDGYTF.

This clonotype was found many times. V is TRBV7-2 and J is TRBJ2-1; D is tentatively TRBD1 or TRBD2 (5 bases each). The CDR3 has 13 residues. Trimming stripped 10 bases from V and 4 bases from J, with 14 bases between. Germline V gene sequence: CDR1 SGHTA, CDR2 FQGNSA. This CDR3 reads CATRGVNYNEQFF. Here the CDR3 DNA reads TGTGCCACCAGAGGGGTTAATTACAATGAGCAGTTCTTC.

This clonotype was seen ten or more times. At one boundary the junction diverges from the germline segment, which might be a read error. This chain connects TRBV24-1 to TRBJ1-1; D gene ambiguous. Germline values: CDR1 KGHDR, CDR2 SFDVKD. The CDR3 extends over 12 amino acids. The CDR3 region is CATSGPYTEAFF. DNA of the CDR3: TGTGCCACCAGTGGCCCATACACTGAAGCTTTTTTT.

As to this clonotype: Since a much larger clone is just one base distant, this may be a read error. V gene TRBV4-1 combines with J gene TRBJ2-7, with D perhaps matching TRBD1 (5 bases). Germline V gives CDR1 MGHRA, CDR2 YSYEKL. The length of the CDR3 is 14 residues. The CDR3 DNA reads TGCACCAGCAGCCATCCCCCTAGGGGAAACGAGCAGTACTTC. As protein: CTSSHPPRGNEQYF.

This clonotype was picked up many times. V and J are TRBV24-1 and TRBJ2-2, with TRBD2 as a possible D gene (5 bases). The CDR3 consists of 16 residues. Germline CDR1 KGHDR, CDR2 SFDVKD. Trimming cost V 1 base and J 5 bases, with 13 bases left between them. The CDR3 loop reads CATSDLNGERTGELFF. The CDR3 DNA reads as TGTGCCACCAGTGATTTAAACGGGGAACGGACCGGGGAGCTGTTTTTT.

This clonotype was observed many times. The chain uses TRBV11-2 and TRBJ1-3, with D possibly being TRBD1 (5 bases). The CDR3 is 16 residues long. Trimming shortened V by 7 bases and J by 2 bases, and 18 bases separated the two germline ends. Germline values: CDR1 SGHAT, CDR2 FQNNGV. The CDR3 sequence: CASTDPGLWPGNTIYF. In nucleotides, the CDR3 is TGTGCCAGCACGGACCCGGGACTTTGGCCTGGAAACACCATATATTTT.

This clonotype was observed many times. V usage is TRBV7-2 and J usage is TRBJ1-4; 7 nucleotides match TRBD1. This CDR3 region has 17 residues. The germline V gene encodes CDR1 SGHTA and CDR2 FQGNSA. V shed 7 bases, J shed 7 bases, and the junction held 18 bases outside the gene matches. The CDR3 loop is CASKPRGGGAMAEKLFF. The CDR3 coding sequence is TGTGCCAGCAAACCGCGCGGAGGGGGCGCGATGGCTGAAAAACTGTTTTTT.

About this clonotype: This may stem from a read error, because a much larger clone lies one nucleotide away. The V gene is TRBV11-2, the J gene TRBJ2-1; 8 bases are a match to TRBD2. This CDR3 is built from 15 residues. Per germline, CDR1 SGHAT and CDR2 FQNNGV. In DNA, the CDR3 is TGTGCCAGCAGCTTAGGCGGGGGGCCCCTCAATGAGCATTTCTTC. It translates to CASSLGGGPLNEHFF.

This clonotype was seen repeatedly, ten times or more. The chain uses TRBV27 and TRBJ2-1, with D possibly being TRBD1 or TRBD2 (6 bases each). There are 14 residues in the CDR3. Germline V gene data show CDR1 as MNHEY and CDR2 as SMNVEV (reference sequence). V was shortened by 8 bases and J by 3 bases, with 14 bases between the two germline ends. This CDR3 is CASRRDTNYNEQFF. The DNA of the CDR3 is TGTGCCAGCCGGCGGGACACTAACTACAATGAGCAGTTCTTC.

Ten or more counts support this clonotype. The chain joins TRBV4-3 to TRBJ2-7, with D perhaps matching TRBD1 (5 bases). The CDR3 length is 14 residues. Between the trimmed V and J ends, which lost 0 bases and 3 bases, there was a span of 9 bases. The germline gives CDR1 LGHNA, CDR2 YSLEER. CDR3 sequence: CASSQDRTYYEQYF. The CDR3 region has the DNA TGCGCCAGCAGCCAAGATAGGACATACTACGAGCAGTACTTC.

V usage is TRBV11-2 and J usage is TRBJ2-1, with 7 positions matching TRBD1. V shed 8 bases and J 1 base; nucleotides not matched to a gene: 20. This CDR3 is built from 19 residues. Germline loops: CDR1 SGHAT, CDR2 FQNNGV. DNA for the CDR3: TGTGCCAGCTGTACCCGACAGGGAATGAGGGGGATTTCCTACAATGAGCAGTTCTTC. Encoded protein: CASCTRQGMRGISYNEQFF.

This clonotype was found many times. V gene TRBV6-1 combines with J gene TRBJ2-2; no reliable D call. The CDR3 covers 10 residues. Germline CDR1 and CDR2: MNHNS and SASEGT. The V and J ends lost 8 bases and 8 bases respectively, with 6 bases between them. The DNA for the CDR3 is TGTGCCAGCCGCCAAGGGGAGCTGTTTTTT. It is translated as CASRQGELFF.